This T cell receptor beta chain was found in a study of cytomegalovirus exposure and HLA in healthy donors. Libraries were prepared by immunoSEQ multiplex PCR; TCRdb keeps only in-frame clonotypes and omits some of them. The table records about 280,000 clones, 65% to 90% of them present only once. Comments on this clone: Its antigen is undetermined.

V gave up 0 bases and J gave up 8 bases, with 10 bases separating them. The CDR3 runs to 13 residues. The V gene's germline CDR1 is WNHNN and CDR2 SYGVQD (reference sequence). Points from the study as a whole: The classifier was said to identify cytomegalovirus status with high specificity and sensitivity. Among TCR beta chains, those listed as cytomegalovirus-associated numbered over 150.

The specimen sequenced was PBMCs. The sequence came from a woman aged 18-29 years in good health and CMV-seronegative. J is TRBJ1-1 and V is TRBV10-1; D not certain. CDR3 nucleotides: TGCGCCAGCAGTGAGTCGACTGAGCGGGAAGCTTTCTTT. Protein: CASSESTEREAFF.